These 32 T cell receptor beta chains came from one sample sequenced in a study of cytomegalovirus exposure and HLA in healthy donors. The assay was immunoSEQ multiplex PCR, and TCRdb's table has in-frame clones only and misses some. The sample has more than 250,000 clones, roughly nine tenths seen once; the top ten hold roughly 1.1%. The sequenced sample was PBMCs. These receptors were collected from a woman aged 25-40 years in good health and CMV-seropositive.

The chain joins TRBV27 to TRBJ2-7; 7 bases are a match to TRBD1. The V and J ends lost 8 bases and 0 bases, in that order; junction bases with no gene match: 7. The germline CDR1 and CDR2 sequences are MNHEY and SMNVEV (reference sequence). This CDR3 region has 14 residues. The CDR3 here is CASRYTGASYEQYF. As DNA, the CDR3 is TGTGCCAGCCGTTATACAGGGGCCTCCTACGAGCAGTACTTC.

This chain's CDR3 is CAWRGDSLGYTF. CDR3 in DNA: TGTGCCTGGAGGGGGGACAGTCTGGGCTACACCTTC. The J gene is TRBJ1-2, the V gene TRBV30; 7 bases fit TRBD1. Per germline, CDR1 GTSNPN and CDR2 SVGIG (reference sequence). V shed 3 bases, J shed 8 bases, and the junction held 6 bases outside the gene matches. The CDR3 length is 12 residues.

This clone occurred a few times. In the same sample, other DNA sequences code for this CDR3. The chain combines TRBV27 with TRBJ1-5; D is uncertain. CDR3 size: 12 residues. Germline V gene lookup returns CDR1 MNHEY and CDR2 SMNVEV (reference sequence). The ends were cut back, 6 bases at V and 0 bases at J, with 3 bases in the middle. The CDR3 here is CASSYSNQPQHF. In nucleotides, the CDR3 is TGTGCCAGCAGCTATAGCAATCAGCCCCAGCATTTT.

The chain links TRBV6-4 to TRBJ1-1, with 7 bases that match TRBD1. Germline V lookup: CDR1 MRHNA, CDR2 SNTAGT. V trimming: 6 bases; J trimming: 3 bases; junction bases outside the gene matches: 7. This CDR3 comprises 14 residues. CDR3 DNA sequence: TGTGCCAGCAGAGGGACAGCACTTTACACTGAAGCTTTCTTT. This translates into CASRGTALYTEAFF.

The CDR3 coding sequence is TGTGCCAGTAGCAGTACAGGGGGCATGAACTATGGCTACACCTTC. Amino acids: CASSSTGGMNYGYTF. The chain links TRBV19 to TRBJ1-2; 9 positions agree with TRBD1. The trim removed 6 bases at V and 2 bases at J, leaving 7 bases unmatched. CDR1 is LNHDA and CDR2 is SQIVND in the germline V gene (reference sequence). This CDR3 region has 15 residues. The variable domain in full, with the rest retrieved from reference TRBV19 and TRBJ1-2, is DGGITQSPKYLFRKEGQNVTLSCEQNLNHDAMYWYRQDPGQGLRLIYYSQIVNDFQKGDIAEGYSVSREKKESFPLTVTSAQKNPTAFYLCASSSTGGMNYGYTFGSGTRLTVV.

The V and J genes are TRBV5-6 and TRBJ1-5, with D perhaps matching TRBD1 (5 bases). This CDR3 comprises 15 residues. V lost 3 bases, J lost 3 bases, and 13 bases lay in between. The germline V gene has CDR1 SGHDT and CDR2 YYEEEE. The CDR3 protein is CASSWGVGVNQPQHF. As DNA, the CDR3 is TGTGCCAGCAGCTGGGGGGTCGGGGTCAATCAGCCCCAGCATTTT.

V usage is TRBV4-3 and J usage is TRBJ2-5, with D hard to call. The V and J ends lost 0 bases and 1 base respectively, with 6 bases between them. Germline CDR1 is LGHNA and CDR2 is YSLEER. The CDR3 is 14 residues long. The chain's CDR3 is CASSQDLRQETQYF. Written as DNA, the CDR3 is TGCGCCAGCAGCCAAGATCTCCGCCAAGAGACCCAGTACTTC.

With regard to this clone: Different DNA sequences within this sample yield the same CDR3. The chain employs TRBV13 and TRBJ2-3; D call uncertain. Germline V lookup: CDR1 PRHDT, CDR2 FYEKMQ (reference sequence). V was cut by 0 bases and J by 6 bases, with 4 bases left in between. This CDR3 contains 12 residues. CDR3 sequence: CASSLGSDTQYF. In DNA form, the CDR3 reads TGTGCCAGCAGCTTAGGTAGTGATACGCAGTATTTT.

This clone appeared a few times. The V gene is TRBV2, the J gene TRBJ1-5; the D is unclear. The CDR3 is 12 amino acids. Trimming stripped 6 bases from V and 9 bases from J, with 12 bases between. Germline-derived CDR1 and CDR2 are SNHLY and FYNNEI. The CDR3 region is CASRDHEGPQHF. In DNA form, the CDR3 reads TGTGCCAGCAGGGACCATGAGGGGCCCCAGCATTTT.

The J gene is TRBJ2-7, the V gene TRBV6-5; D may be TRBD2 (5 bases). Trimming took 3 bases from V and 6 from J, leaving 9 bases between them. The CDR3 extends over 12 amino acids. Germline CDR1 reads MNHEY; CDR2 reads SVGAGI. The CDR3 loop reads CASSYTAGEQYF. The DNA for the CDR3 is TGTGCCAGCAGTTATACTGCGGGCGAGCAGTACTTC.

This chain joins TRBV27 and TRBJ1-2; no definite D call. This CDR3 spans 13 amino acids. The V end was cut by 6 bases, the J end by 1 base, with 9 bases between. Germline CDR1 MNHEY, CDR2 SMNVEV (reference sequence). The CDR3, as DNA: TGTGCCAGCAGGGGTACTATTAACTATGGCTACACCTTC. This encodes CASRGTINYGYTF.

The chain has TRBV6-5 and TRBJ2-7; D not certain. CDR1 is MNHEY, CDR2 SVGAGI, per germline. This CDR3 is built from 14 residues. V lost 0 bases, J lost 3 bases, and 9 bases lay in between. The chain's CDR3 is CASSYSPQVYEQYF. Here the CDR3 DNA reads TGTGCCAGCAGTTACTCGCCGCAGGTCTACGAGCAGTACTTC.

This chain connects TRBV6-5 to TRBJ1-2; D gene unclear. Germline lookup yields CDR1 MNHEY and CDR2 SVGAGI. Trimming removed 6 bases from V and 3 bases from J, with 17 bases in between. The CDR3 is 15 amino acids. The CDR3 spells CASSRGLSADYGYTF. CDR3 coding DNA: TGTGCCAGCAGCCGAGGTTTATCGGCTGACTATGGCTACACCTTC.

The CDR3, as DNA: TGTGCCAGCAGCCTTGGACAGGGCCTCGGAGATACGCAGTATTTT. Encoded protein: CASSLGQGLGDTQYF. This chain links TRBV28 with TRBJ2-3; 8 bases are shared with TRBD1. From germline, CDR1 is MDHEN and CDR2 SYDVKM. Trimming removed 6 bases from V and 5 bases from J; junction bases left unmatched: 10. There are 15 residues in the CDR3.

This clone was picked up one time. The rearrangement joins TRBV28 to TRBJ1-6; TRBD1 aligns across 7 bases. The CDR3 spans 15 residues. The germline CDR1 and CDR2 sequences are MDHEN and SYDVKM. Unmatched junction bases numbered 7, after V lost 5 bases and J lost 6 bases. CDR3 nucleotides: TGTGCCAGCAGTCCACTAAGGGGGCGTAATTCACCCCTCCACTTT. Translation gives CASSPLRGRNSPLHF.

V gene TRBV5-4 combines with J gene TRBJ2-7, with unresolved D. The ends were cut back, 0 bases at V and 6 bases at J, with 7 bases in the middle. The germline CDR1 and CDR2 sequences are SGHNT and YYREEE (reference sequence). The CDR3 covers 12 residues. CDR3 loop: CASSLGAGEQYF. In DNA form, the CDR3 reads TGTGCCAGCAGCTTGGGAGCAGGCGAGCAGTACTTC.

The chain employs TRBV28 and TRBJ1-2; no clear D. Germline CDR1 MDHEN, CDR2 SYDVKM. This CDR3 has 17 amino acids. V shed 3 bases and J shed 0 bases, with 17 bases lying between them. CDR3 region: CASSFSWAPTSNYGYTF. The CDR3 coding sequence is TGTGCCAGCAGTTTCTCCTGGGCCCCGACCTCTAACTATGGCTACACCTTC.

The genes are TRBV27 and TRBJ2-7; 9 nucleotides line up with TRBD1. V lost 6 bases, J lost 2 bases, and 17 bases stayed unmatched. Germline CDR1 and CDR2: MNHEY and SMNVEV (reference sequence). This CDR3 has 18 residues. CDR3 in amino acids: CASRRSDRGFLIAYEQYF. The CDR3, as DNA: TGTGCCAGCAGAAGATCAGACAGGGGGTTCCTAATAGCCTACGAGCAGTACTTC.

This chain joins TRBV5-1 and TRBJ2-7; D is ambiguous. V was cut by 0 bases and J by 5 bases, with 9 bases left in between. The CDR3 contains 13 residues. CDR1 and CDR2 from the germline V gene are SGHRS and YFSETQ. DNA for the CDR3: TGCGCCAGCAGCTTGGGTGGTGGGAACGAGCAGTACTTC. Translated, it gives CASSLGGGNEQYF.

The V call is TRBV27, the J call TRBJ1-2; TRBD1 might be the D (6 bases). This CDR3 contains 14 residues. The V end lost 6 bases, the J end lost 7 bases, and 18 bases lay between the germline ends. Looked up from germline, CDR1 is MNHEY and CDR2 is SMNVEV (reference sequence). This CDR3 is CASSRTGIRSGYTF. For the CDR3, the DNA is TGTGCCAGCAGCCGCACAGGGATTAGGAGTGGCTACACCTTC.

This chain links TRBV7-2 with TRBJ2-1, with 7 bases identical to TRBD2. V was clipped by 2 bases and J by 7 bases; unmatched bases: 11. Germline-derived CDR1 and CDR2 are SGHTA and FQGNSA. This CDR3 has 16 residues. The CDR3 reads CASSLFTGGIVNEQFF. The CDR3 DNA reads as TGTGCCAGCAGCTTATTCACGGGGGGAATAGTGAATGAGCAGTTCTTC.

This clone was counted once. The chain links TRBV1 to TRBJ2-7. TRBV1 is a pseudogene segment. CDR3 length: 15 amino acids. Here the CDR3 reads CTSSRLTGEGREQYF. CDR3 sequence (DNA): TGCACCAGCAGCCGACTAACAGGGGAGGGGAGAGAGCAGTACTTC.

The DNA for the CDR3 is TGTGCCAGCAGTTCTAGCCGGTATGAGCAGTTCTTC. Translation gives CASSSSRYEQFF. J is TRBJ2-1 and V is TRBV28, with D perhaps TRBD2 (5 bases). This CDR3 contains 12 residues. The germline V gene has CDR1 MDHEN and CDR2 SYDVKM. Trimming left V 4 bases short and J 8 bases short, with 9 bases between.

J is TRBJ1-1 and V is TRBV19; unclear D gene. Germline CDR1 reads LNHDA; CDR2 reads SQIVND (reference sequence). The CDR3 is made up of 13 amino acids. V was trimmed by 5 bases and J by 2 bases, leaving 9 bases between them. The CDR3 reads CASSFGLNTEAFF. CDR3 nucleotides: TGTGCCAGTAGTTTCGGGTTAAACACTGAAGCTTTCTTT.

This clone was counted only a few times. This chain uses TRBV18 with TRBJ1-6; 8 bases agree with TRBD1. The CDR3 totals 16 residues. Germline lookup yields CDR1 KGHSH and CDR2 LQKENI. Trimming cost V 5 bases and J 10 bases; bases outside gene matches: 13. The CDR3 loop is CASSARRQGTWSPLHF. The CDR3 DNA reads as TGTGCCAGCTCAGCTCGTCGACAGGGGACTTGGTCACCCCTCCACTTT.

This clone was seen more than once but under ten times. The chain recombines TRBV7-3 with TRBJ1-2; 8 bases fit TRBD1. Losses at the gene ends were 5 bases for V and 4 bases for J; bases not matched to a gene: 9. CDR3 size: 15 residues. Germline CDR1 SGHTA, CDR2 FQGTGA. The CDR3 loop is CASSPDAGTGYGYTF. CDR3 coding DNA: TGTGCCAGCAGCCCCGACGCCGGGACAGGCTATGGCTACACCTTC. The full variable domain, completed using reference TRBV7-3 and TRBJ1-2, is GAGVSQTPSNKVTEKGKYVELRCDPISGHTALYWYRQSLGQGPEFLIYFQGTGAADDSGLPNDRFFAVRPEGSVSTLKIQRTERGDSAVYLCASSPDAGTGYGYTFGSGTRLTVV.

The chain carries TRBV2 and TRBJ2-1; 8 bases fit TRBD2. The CDR3 runs 16 residues. The germline V gene has CDR1 SNHLY and CDR2 FYNNEI. Trimming cost V 2 bases and J 0 bases; bases outside gene matches: 3. The CDR3 spells CASSEWREDSYNEQFF. The CDR3, as DNA: TGTGCCAGCAGTGAATGGCGGGAGGACTCCTACAATGAGCAGTTCTTC.

The chain couples TRBV4-3 to TRBJ2-7; 8 nucleotides align to TRBD2. V lost 4 bases and J lost 4; bases outside the gene matches: 6. This CDR3 is built from 14 residues. Germline CDR1 and CDR2: LGHNA and YSLEER. Written as DNA, the CDR3 is TGCGCCAGCAGCCCCTCTTTAGCGGGGTACGAGCAGTACTTC. Translating gives CASSPSLAGYEQYF.

The chain joins TRBV2 to TRBJ2-5, with unresolved D. This CDR3 region has 13 residues. V was clipped by 9 bases and J by 5 bases, with 16 bases between them. Germline CDR1 SNHLY, CDR2 FYNNEI. The DNA for the CDR3 is TGTGCCAGGTCGAATTCTAGAAAGGAGACCCAGTACTTC. This gives the protein CARSNSRKETQYF.

The genes are TRBV30 and TRBJ2-7; maybe TRBD1 (5 bases). From germline, CDR1 is GTSNPN and CDR2 SVGIG (reference sequence). Deletions cut 1 base from V and 3 bases from J, with 10 bases between. This CDR3 is built from 13 residues. The CDR3 bases are TGTGCCTGGAGTGCTGGGGCACGCTACGAGCAGTACTTC. Translated, it gives CAWSAGARYEQYF.

This clone was seen more than once but under ten times. V and J are TRBV4-3 and TRBJ2-2; D is undetermined. V lost 1 base to trimming and J lost 4 bases, with 13 bases between them. Germline V CDR1 and CDR2: LGHNA, YSLEER. CDR3 length: 16 amino acids. CDR3 loop: CASSQVVPRATGELFF. DNA of the CDR3: TGCGCCAGCAGCCAAGTGGTCCCCCGGGCCACCGGGGAGCTGTTTTTT.

CDR3 loop: CASSPKGQGMETQYF. In DNA form, the CDR3 reads TGTGCCAGCTCACCTAAGGGACAGGGGATGGAGACCCAGTACTTC. The gene calls are TRBV18 and TRBJ2-5; 10 bases map to TRBD1. In germline, CDR1 is KGHSH, CDR2 LQKENI. The CDR3 length is 15 residues. Trimming cost V 3 bases and J 5 bases; bases outside gene matches: 6.